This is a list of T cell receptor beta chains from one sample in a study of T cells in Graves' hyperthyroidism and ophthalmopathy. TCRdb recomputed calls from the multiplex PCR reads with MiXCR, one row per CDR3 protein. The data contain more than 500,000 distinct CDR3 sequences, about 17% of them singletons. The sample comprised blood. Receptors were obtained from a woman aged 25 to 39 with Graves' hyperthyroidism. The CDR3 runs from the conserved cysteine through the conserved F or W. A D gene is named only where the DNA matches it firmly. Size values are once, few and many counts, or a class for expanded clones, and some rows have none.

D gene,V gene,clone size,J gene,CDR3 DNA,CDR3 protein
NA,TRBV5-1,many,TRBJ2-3,TGCGCCAGCACCCCAACCGGACAGTACTCCATTACTAGCACAGATACGCAGTATTTT,CASTPTGQYSITSTDTQYF
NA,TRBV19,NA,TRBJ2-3,TGTGCCAGTACCCATCTAGGCACAGATACGCAGTATTTT,CASTHLGTDTQYF
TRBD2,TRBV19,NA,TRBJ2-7,TGTGCCAGTAGTATGGGACTAAACCCTTACGAGCAGTACTTC,CASSMGLNPYEQYF
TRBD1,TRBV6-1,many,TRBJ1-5,TGTGCCAGCAGGACGACAGGGATTAGCAATCAGCCCCAGCATTTT,CASRTTGISNQPQHF
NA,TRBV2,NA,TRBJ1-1,TGTGCCAGCAGCGCGTCGACGGAGTTTCTCTACACTGAAGCTTTCTTT,CASSASTEFLYTEAFF
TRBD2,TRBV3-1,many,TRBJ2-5,TGTGCCAGCAGCCAAGAAGGGCTAGCGGGAGAGTTTTTGTTTGAAGAGACCCAGTACTTC,CASSQEGLAGEFLFEETQYF
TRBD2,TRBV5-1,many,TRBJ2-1,TGCGCCAGCAGCTTCGGACTAGCGGGAGATGAGCAGTTCTTC,CASSFGLAGDEQFF
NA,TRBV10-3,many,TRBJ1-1,TGTGCCATCAGTGCCGCCGGAGCCGCTTTCTTT,CAISAAGAAFF
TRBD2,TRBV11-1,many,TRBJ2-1,TGTGCCAGCAGCCCCCCAAAGGGGAGGGCCCTGTTCTTC,CASSPPKGRALFF
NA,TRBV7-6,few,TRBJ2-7,TGTGCCAGCAGCCAATCACCCGGTGACTACGAGCAGTACTTC,CASSQSPGDYEQYF
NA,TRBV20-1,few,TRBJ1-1,TGCAGTGCTAGATGGAGAGGGGCTACTGAAGCTTTCTTT,CSARWRGATEAFF
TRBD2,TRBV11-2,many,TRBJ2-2,TGTGCCAGCAGCTCACTAGCGGGGAACACCGGGGAGCTGTTTTTT,CASSSLAGNTGELFF
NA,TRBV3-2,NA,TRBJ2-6,TGTGCCAGCAGAATAAGGCCTTACAGGAGACTCTCTGGGGCCAACGTCCTGACTTTC,CASRIRPYRRLSGANVLTF
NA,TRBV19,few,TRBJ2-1,TGTGCCAGTAGTAGGTCCCTAGCGCAAAAAAATGAGCAGTTCTTC,CASSRSLAQKNEQFF
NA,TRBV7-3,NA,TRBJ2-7,TGTGCCAGCAGCTTAGAGGGGGGACAGACTACCTACGAGCAGTACTTC,CASSLEGGQTTYEQYF
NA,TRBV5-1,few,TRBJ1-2,TGCGCCAGCAGACCCACCGGGACATCGGATGGCTACACCTTC,CASRPTGTSDGYTF
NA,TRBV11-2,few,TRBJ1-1,TGTGCCAGCAGCTACAGCTTCATGAACACTGAAGCTTTCTTT,CASSYSFMNTEAFF
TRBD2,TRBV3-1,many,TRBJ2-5,TGTGCCAGCAGCCAAGAAAGACTAGCGGGTAGGGCGGAGACCCAGTACTTC,CASSQERLAGRAETQYF
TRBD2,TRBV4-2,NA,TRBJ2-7,TGTGCCAGCAGCCAAGTGGCTAGCGGGAGTTTTACCCAGCAGTACTTC,CASSQVASGSFTQQYF
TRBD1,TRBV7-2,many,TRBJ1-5,TGTGCCAGCAGCTCGACAGGGCCCCATCAGCCCCAGCATTTT,CASSSTGPHQPQHF
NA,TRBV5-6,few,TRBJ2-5,TGTGCCAGCAGGTATCAGGGGCAAAGCGCCTCAGAGACCCAGTACTTC,CASRYQGQSASETQYF
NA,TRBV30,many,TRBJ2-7,TGTGCCTGGAATCCCAAATGGGGTAACGAGCAGTACTTC,CAWNPKWGNEQYF
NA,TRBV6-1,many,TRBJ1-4,TGTGCCAGCAGGGGACTCAGGGGAGAGGGTGAAAAACTGTTTTTT,CASRGLRGEGEKLFF
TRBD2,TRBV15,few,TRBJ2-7,TGTGCCACCAGCAGAGGTACAGCGGGAAGTTCCTACGAGCAGTACTTC,CATSRGTAGSSYEQYF
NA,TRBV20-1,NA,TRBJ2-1,TGCAGTGTTAGAGGCACACTCGCAGAGCAGTTCTTC,CSVRGTLAEQFF
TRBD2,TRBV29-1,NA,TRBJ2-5,TGCAGCGTTCGTTGGGGTAGCGGGAGGGAAGAGACCCAGTACTTC,CSVRWGSGREETQYF
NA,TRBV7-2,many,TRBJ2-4,TGTGCCAGCAGCTTTGGGGTGGTGAACATTCAGTACTTC,CASSFGVVNIQYF
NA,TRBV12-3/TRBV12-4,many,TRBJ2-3,TGTGCCAGCAGTTCCACAGGAGATACGCAGTATTTT,CASSSTGDTQYF
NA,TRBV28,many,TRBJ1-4,TGTGCCAGCAGTTTATTCAGGGAAAAACTGTTTTTT,CASSLFREKLFF
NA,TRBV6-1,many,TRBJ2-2,TGTGCCAGCACAAAAACAGGGCCCGGGGGGGAGCTGTTTTTT,CASTKTGPGGELFF
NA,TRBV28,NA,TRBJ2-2,TGTGCCAGCAGTTTCTTTCACAGGGAGCTGTTTTTT,CASSFFHRELFF
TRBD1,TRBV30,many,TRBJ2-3,TGTGCCTGGAGTGTACGGTACAGGGGGCGCGGAGATACGCAGTATTTT,CAWSVRYRGRGDTQYF
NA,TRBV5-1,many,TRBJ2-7,TGCGCCAGCAGCACCACAGGACGCTCCTACGAGCAGTACTTC,CASSTTGRSYEQYF
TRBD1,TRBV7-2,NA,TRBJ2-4,TGTGCCAGCAGCCCCCGCAGGGGGCTTGTCATAAACATTCAGTACTTC,CASSPRRGLVINIQYF
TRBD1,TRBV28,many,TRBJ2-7,TGTGCCAGTCACGACAGGGGGCGAGGGGAGCAGTACTTC,CASHDRGRGEQYF
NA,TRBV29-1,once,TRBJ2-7,TGCAGCGTTGATCGTGGCGTGGGCGAGCAGTACTTC,CSVDRGVGEQYF
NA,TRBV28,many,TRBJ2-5,TGTGCCAGCAGTCGGGGTTGGGCCATCCAAGAGACCCAGTACTTC,CASSRGWAIQETQYF
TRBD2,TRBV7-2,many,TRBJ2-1,TGTGCCAGCAGCTTCTCTTTTCTAGCGGGAGGATTTAATGAGCAGTTCTTC,CASSFSFLAGGFNEQFF
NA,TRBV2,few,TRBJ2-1,TGTGCCAGCAGTCATCGGGCGAATGAGCAGTTCTTC,CASSHRANEQFF
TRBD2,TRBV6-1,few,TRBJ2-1,TGTGCCAGCACCCTAGGACTAGCGGGAGGGCCCCCGTTCTTC,CASTLGLAGGPPFF
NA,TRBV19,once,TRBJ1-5,TGTGCCAGTAGTGGGCTCCACAATCAGCCCCAGCATTTT,CASSGLHNQPQHF
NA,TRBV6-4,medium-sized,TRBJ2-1,TGTGCCAGCAGTGAAGGTAGCGGCTCCTACAATGAGCAGTTCTTC,CASSEGSGSYNEQFF
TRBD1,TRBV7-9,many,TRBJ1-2,TGTGCCAGCAGCTTCTGGGACAGGGACTATGGCTACACCTTC,CASSFWDRDYGYTF
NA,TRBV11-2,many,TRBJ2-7,TGTGCCAGCAGCTTATCTCGCTCCTATCTCTACGAGCAGTACTTC,CASSLSRSYLYEQYF
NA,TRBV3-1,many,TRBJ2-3,TGTGCCAGCAGCCAAGGGACGGGATTTAGCACAGATACGCAGTATTTT,CASSQGTGFSTDTQYF
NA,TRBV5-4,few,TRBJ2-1,TGTGCCAGCAGCTCGGCTGAACTGCTTGAGCAGTTCTTC,CASSSAELLEQFF
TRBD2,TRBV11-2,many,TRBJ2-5,TGTGCCAGTACTAAAGCGGGAGTAAGTGAGACCCAGTACTTC,CASTKAGVSETQYF
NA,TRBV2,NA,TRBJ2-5,TGTGCCAGCAGTGCGACCCCCGTGGGAGAGACCCAGTACTTC,CASSATPVGETQYF
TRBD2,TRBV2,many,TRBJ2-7,TGTGCCAGCAGTGTCCTAGCGGGAGCTGTACACGAGCAGTACTTC,CASSVLAGAVHEQYF